Listed below are T cell receptor beta chains from one sample, sequenced in a study of T cells in Graves' hyperthyroidism and ophthalmopathy. TCRdb reprocessed the multiplex PCR reads with MiXCR, giving one entry per CDR3 protein. The sample lists approximately 330,000 distinct CDR3 sequences, around 23% seen once, with 50% in the top ten. The sequenced sample was blood. The receptor source for this set is a woman in her forties or fifties with Graves' hyperthyroidism. Each CDR3 is given with its conserved first and last residue. The D gene is left open where the match is weak. Clone size is shown for a subset of rows, as once, few, many or a class of expanded clone.

J gene: TRBJ2-7; CDR3 length: 15; D gene: .; V gene: TRBV27; clone size: many; CDR3 DNA: TGTGCCAGCAGTCTCCGGGCTGCGGGATCCTACGAGCAGTACTTC; CDR3 protein: CASSLRAAGSYEQYF
J gene: TRBJ1-4; CDR3 length: 14; D gene: TRBD1; V gene: TRBV2; clone size: .; CDR3 DNA: TGTGCCAGCAGTCGGACAGGGGGCATTGAAAAACTGTTTTTT; CDR3 protein: CASSRTGGIEKLFF
J gene: TRBJ2-4; CDR3 length: 13; D gene: .; V gene: TRBV3-1; clone size: once; CDR3 DNA: TGTGCCAGCAGCCAAGTTGGCAAAAACATTCAGTACTTC; CDR3 protein: CASSQVGKNIQYF
J gene: TRBJ2-5; CDR3 length: 14; D gene: TRBD1; V gene: TRBV7-2; clone size: few; CDR3 DNA: TGTGCCAGCAGCCCGGGGACAGGGGTGGTTACCCAGTACTTC; CDR3 protein: CASSPGTGVVTQYF
J gene: TRBJ1-2; CDR3 length: 12; D gene: .; V gene: TRBV7-2; clone size: many; CDR3 DNA: TGTGCCAGCAGCTTAGACGTCCCTGGCTACACCTTC; CDR3 protein: CASSLDVPGYTF
J gene: TRBJ2-3; CDR3 length: 13; D gene: .; V gene: TRBV11-3; clone size: many; CDR3 DNA: TGTGCCAGCAGCTTAGTGACCACAGATACGCAGTATTTT; CDR3 protein: CASSLVTTDTQYF
J gene: TRBJ1-2; CDR3 length: 13; D gene: .; V gene: TRBV2; clone size: many; CDR3 DNA: TGTGCCAGCAGTGCAGCGGAATTCTATGGCTACACCTTC; CDR3 protein: CASSAAEFYGYTF
J gene: TRBJ2-6; CDR3 length: 22; D gene: .; V gene: TRBV6-1; clone size: many; CDR3 DNA: TGTGCCAGCAGTGACCCTAAGAGGGGGATACCGGCAGGATTCTCTGGGGCCAACGTCCTGACTTTC; CDR3 protein: CASSDPKRGIPAGFSGANVLTF
J gene: TRBJ1-1; CDR3 length: 14; D gene: .; V gene: TRBV28; clone size: few; CDR3 DNA: TGTGCCAGCAGGCGGGGACACCAGAACACTGAAGCTTTCTTT; CDR3 protein: CASRRGHQNTEAFF
J gene: TRBJ1-2; CDR3 length: 14; D gene: TRBD1; V gene: TRBV19; clone size: few; CDR3 DNA: TGTGCCAGTAGTCGCCGGGACAGGGAATATGGCTACACCTTC; CDR3 protein: CASSRRDREYGYTF